The 26 T cell receptor beta chains in this list originate from one sample, sequenced in a study of shared clonotypes between healthy human individuals. The repertoire was sequenced with immunoSEQ multiplex PCR; TCRdb's copy has only in-frame clones and lacks some. Of roughly 2,000,000 clones in the sample, roughly 95% were seen once. Naive CD8 populations comprised CD45RO-negative cells positively selected for CCR7, excluding terminally differentiated effector memory CD45RA+ cells. Source material: naive CD8+ T cells sorted from blood. The source of these receptors is a man aged 18 to 29 in good health.

This clone was observed a single time. J is TRBJ1-4 and V is TRBV11-2; TRBD1 matches at 8 bases. The J segment lost 5 bases and the V segment lost 5 bases, leaving 7 bases of the junction unmatched. The germline CDR1 and CDR2 sequences are SGHAT and FQNNGV. This CDR3 has 15 residues. The CDR3 loop reads CASSPPGQANEKLFF. The CDR3 DNA is TGTGCCAGCAGCCCTCCGGGACAGGCGAATGAAAAACTGTTTTTT.

This sequence joins TRBV6-5 and TRBJ2-1; TRBD2 aligns across 7 bases. This CDR3 has 15 residues. Germline V gene lookup returns CDR1 MNHEY and CDR2 SVGAGI. Unmatched junction bases numbered 13, after V lost 5 bases and J lost 9 bases. Written as DNA, the CDR3 is TGTGCCAGCAGTGTTACCTCGGGAGGACTTCGTGAGCAGTTCTTC. It specifies CASSVTSGGLREQFF.

This chain joins TRBV7-9 and TRBJ2-1; D is unclear. This CDR3 region has 13 residues. V lost 5 bases and J lost 3, with 8 bases in between. In germline, CDR1 is SEHNR, CDR2 FQNEAQ (reference sequence). The chain's CDR3 is CASSMGNYNEQFF. The CDR3 nucleotides read TGTGCCAGCAGCATGGGGAACTACAATGAGCAGTTCTTC.

The chain recombines TRBV6-5 with TRBJ2-2; 11 nucleotides line up with TRBD2. This CDR3 has 14 residues. The germline CDR1 and CDR2 sequences are MNHEY and SVGAGI. Losses at the gene ends were 2 bases for V and 7 bases for J; bases not matched to a gene: 0. CDR3 DNA sequence: TGTGCCAGCAGTTACACTAGCGGGGGCGGGGAGCTGTTTTTT. Protein: CASSYTSGGGELFF.

The chain is built from TRBV7-8 and TRBJ1-5, with D tentatively TRBD1 (5 bases). Trimming removed 2 bases from V and 9 bases from J, with 20 bases in between. CDR1 is SGHVS, CDR2 FQNEAQ, per germline. The CDR3 runs 16 residues. CDR3 residues: CASSLPPGSFTMPQHF. The CDR3 bases are TGTGCCAGCAGCTTACCCCCAGGGTCGTTTACTATGCCCCAGCATTTT.

Comments on this clone: Distinct nucleotide sequences in the sample also encode this CDR3. The J gene is TRBJ2-1, the V gene TRBV4-3, with TRBD1 identical over 9 bases. V lost 0 bases and J lost 2; bases outside the gene matches: 2. Germline V gene data show CDR1 as LGHNA and CDR2 as YSLEER. The CDR3 loop spans 16 amino acids. CDR3 sequence: CASSQDRQGAYNEQFF. DNA for the CDR3: TGCGCCAGCAGCCAAGATCGACAGGGGGCCTACAATGAGCAGTTCTTC.

V is TRBV12-5 and J is TRBJ1-5, with D perhaps TRBD1 (5 bases). Germline V CDR1 and CDR2: LGHNT, FRNRAP. This CDR3 spans 13 amino acids. Trimming pared 4 bases from V and 5 bases from J, leaving 9 bases between. CDR3: CASGSGLDQPQHF. The CDR3 nucleotides are TGTGCTAGTGGTTCGGGACTAGATCAGCCCCAGCATTTT.

This clone was detected once. The J gene is TRBJ2-1, the V gene TRBV2, with TRBD1 as a possible D gene (6 bases). V lost 1 base to trimming and J lost 8 bases, with 12 bases between them. Germline lookup yields CDR1 SNHLY and CDR2 FYNNEI. The CDR3 contains 14 residues. The DNA of the CDR3 is TGTGCCAGCAGTGAAGAAGGGGGTTGGGATGAGCAGTTCTTC. It specifies CASSEEGGWDEQFF. Full variable domain (remainder filled in from reference TRBV2 and TRBJ2-1): EPEVTQTPSHQVTQMGQEVILRCVPISNHLYFYWYRQILGQKVEFLVSFYNNEISEKSEIFDDQFSVERPDGSNFTLKIRSTKLEDSAMYFCASSEEGGWDEQFFGPGTRLTVL.

The chain combines TRBV18 with TRBJ2-7; 7 nucleotides line up with TRBD1. Per the germline V gene, CDR1 is KGHSH and CDR2 is LQKENI. The CDR3 runs 13 residues. After removal of 4 bases from V and 1 base from J, the junction contained 1 base not matched to a gene. The CDR3 spells CASSLGQSYEQYF. In nucleotides, the CDR3 is TGTGCCAGCTCACTGGGACAGTCCTACGAGCAGTACTTC. The variable domain in full, with the rest retrieved from reference TRBV18 and TRBJ2-7, is NAGVMQNPRHLVRRRGQEARLRCSPMKGHSHVYWYRQLPEEGLKFMVYLQKENIIDESGMPKERFSAEFPKEGPSILRIQQVVRGDSAAYFCASSLGQSYEQYFGPGTRLTVT.

CDR3 nucleotides: TGTGCCAGCAGCTTTAGTCCGCGGGGAGGCACAGATACGCAGTATTTT. Encoded protein: CASSFSPRGGTDTQYF. The chain recombines TRBV11-3 with TRBJ2-3, with D perhaps matching TRBD2 (6 bases). V shed 3 bases and J shed 1 base, with 14 bases lying between them. The CDR3 sequence is 16 residues long. Germline V CDR1 and CDR2: SGHNT, YENEEA.

V and J are TRBV9 and TRBJ2-3; 12 bases agree with TRBD2. V shed 3 bases and J 8 bases; nucleotides not matched to a gene: 13. The CDR3 covers 17 residues. Germline V lookup: CDR1 SGDLS, CDR2 YYNGEE. Here the CDR3 reads CASSGEGLAGALGTQYF. Here the CDR3 DNA reads TGTGCCAGCAGCGGCGAGGGACTAGCGGGTGCCCTAGGTACGCAGTATTTT.

This clone was seen more than once but under ten times. The chain joins TRBV7-9 to TRBJ2-7; the match to TRBD2 covers 8 bases. Losses at the gene ends were 7 bases for V and 3 bases for J; bases not matched to a gene: 8. There are 14 residues in the CDR3. CDR1 is SEHNR and CDR2 is FQNEAQ in the germline V gene (reference sequence). In nucleotides, the CDR3 is TGTGCCAGCAACCCGGGGGGGCTGTTCTACGAGCAGTACTTC. Amino acid sequence: CASNPGGLFYEQYF.

This chain connects TRBV7-9 to TRBJ1-5; 11 bases are shared with TRBD1. The V gene end was trimmed by 4 bases and the J gene end by 8 bases; junction bases not matched to a gene: 4. CDR3 size: 14 residues. The germline gives CDR1 SEHNR, CDR2 FQNEAQ (reference sequence). For the CDR3, the DNA is TGTGCCAGCAGCTCCTGGGACAGGGGGGAGCCCCAGCATTTT. It encodes CASSSWDRGEPQHF.

A remark on this clone: Other DNA sequences in this sample translate to the same CDR3. V is TRBV29-1 and J is TRBJ2-7; 7 bases fit TRBD1. Germline CDR1 SQVTM, CDR2 ANQGSEA. With 5 bases clipped from V and 4 bases from J, the junction kept 8 bases outside the gene matches. The CDR3 loop spans 13 amino acids. The CDR3, as DNA: TGCAGCGTTCTGACAGGGACCTCATACGAGCAGTACTTC. Translated: CSVLTGTSYEQYF.

The chain uses TRBV6-1 and TRBJ1-2; D might be TRBD1 (6 bases). Germline V lookup: CDR1 MNHNS, CDR2 SASEGT. Trimming removed 6 bases at V and 2 bases at J, with 13 bases between. This CDR3 spans 14 amino acids. In DNA form, the CDR3 reads TGTGCCAGCAGCCCCCGGGGGGCGAACTATGGCTACACCTTC. It codes for CASSPRGANYGYTF.

This clone was found a few times. The chain carries TRBV29-1 and TRBJ1-2, with D possibly matching TRBD1 (6 bases). CDR3 length: 13 residues. In germline, CDR1 is SQVTM, CDR2 ANQGSEA. Trimming pared 7 bases from V and 3 bases from J, leaving 15 bases between. CDR3 nucleotides: TGCAGCGCCCCCCTGGGGGGCGACTATGGCTACACCTTC. Encoded protein: CSAPLGGDYGYTF. Full variable domain (rest looked up from reference TRBV29-1 and TRBJ1-2): SAVISQKPSRDICQRGTSLTIQCQVDSQVTMMFWYRQQPGQSLTLIATANQGSEATYESGFVIDKFPISRPNLTFSTLTVSNMSPEDSSIYLCSAPLGGDYGYTFGSGTRLTVV.

The CDR3 loop reads CATSRDYPAPGTGNNEQFF. CDR3 DNA sequence: TGTGCCACCAGCAGAGATTATCCTGCGCCCGGGACAGGGAACAATGAGCAGTTCTTC. The rearrangement links TRBV15 to TRBJ2-1; 9 nucleotides align to TRBD1. The germline V gene has CDR1 LNHNV and CDR2 YYDKDF (reference sequence). After removal of 0 bases from V and 5 bases from J, the junction contained 14 bases not matched to a gene. The CDR3 totals 19 residues.

The rearrangement links TRBV2 to TRBJ2-7; 10 bases match TRBD1. The CDR3 is 15 amino acids. Germline values: CDR1 SNHLY, CDR2 FYNNEI. V shed 2 bases, J shed 5 bases, and the junction held 6 bases outside the gene matches. CDR3 in amino acids: CASSETGQGMDEQYF. The DNA for the CDR3 is TGTGCCAGCAGTGAAACGGGACAGGGGATGGACGAGCAGTACTTC. Full variable domain (rest looked up from reference TRBV2 and TRBJ2-7): EPEVTQTPSHQVTQMGQEVILRCVPISNHLYFYWYRQILGQKVEFLVSFYNNEISEKSEIFDDQFSVERPDGSNFTLKIRSTKLEDSAMYFCASSETGQGMDEQYFGPGTRLTVT.

This rearrangement joins TRBV7-9 to TRBJ1-4; possibly TRBD1 for D (5 bases). The CDR3 contains 13 residues. With 5 bases removed from V and 11 bases from J, the gap between germline ends came to 15 bases. Germline V gives CDR1 SEHNR, CDR2 FQNEAQ (reference sequence). The CDR3 nucleotides read TGTGCCAGCAGCGAAAGAGATTGGGGCAAACTGTTTTTT. Its protein is CASSERDWGKLFF. The variable domain in full, completed from reference TRBV7-9 and TRBJ1-4, reads DTGVSQNPRHKITKRGQNVTFRCDPISEHNRLYWYRQTLGQGPEFLTYFQNEAQLEKSRLLSDRFSAERPKGSFSTLEIQRTEQGDSAMYLCASSERDWGKLFFGSGTQLSVL.

The J gene is TRBJ2-7, the V gene TRBV7-9; D not resolved. V lost 5 bases to trimming and J lost 2 bases, with 10 bases between them. This CDR3 is built from 13 residues. Germline V lookup: CDR1 SEHNR, CDR2 FQNEAQ (reference sequence). CDR3 loop: CASSNLRTYEQYF. In nucleotides, the CDR3 is TGTGCCAGCAGCAACTTGCGGACCTACGAGCAGTACTTC.

The chain combines TRBV19 with TRBJ1-1; unclear D gene. From germline, CDR1 is LNHDA and CDR2 SQIVND (reference sequence). Trimming took off 7 bases at V and 0 bases at J, with 12 bases between the two ends. This CDR3 is built from 14 residues. CDR3 loop: CASIPGLMNTEAFF. The CDR3 DNA sequence: TGTGCCAGTATTCCCGGCCTTATGAACACTGAAGCTTTCTTT.

This clone has only a few counts. The V call is TRBV2, the J call TRBJ1-5; perhaps TRBD1 as D (5 bases). The germline gives CDR1 SNHLY, CDR2 FYNNEI. V was shortened by 6 bases and J by 8 bases, with 20 bases between the two germline ends. This CDR3 has 15 residues. The CDR3 DNA is TGTGCCAGCAGGCAGGGACCTGCTAGAAGGGAGCCCCAGCATTTT. It encodes CASRQGPARREPQHF.

The gene calls are TRBV6-5 and TRBJ1-2; D ambiguous. The CDR3 has 16 amino acids. Trimming stripped 0 bases from V and 4 bases from J, with 15 bases between. Per germline, CDR1 MNHEY and CDR2 SVGAGI. The chain's CDR3 is CASSYSTWDGVYGYTF. The CDR3 nucleotides are TGTGCCAGCAGTTACTCAACCTGGGATGGTGTCTATGGCTACACCTTC.

The rearrangement joins TRBV29-1 to TRBJ2-6; no clear D gene. Trimming stripped 0 bases from V and 0 bases from J, with 18 bases between. The CDR3 totals 19 residues. Germline-derived CDR1 and CDR2 are SQVTM and ANQGSEA. The CDR3 DNA is TGCAGCGTTGAAGAACCGGGTCAGGTACCCTACTCTGGGGCCAACGTCCTGACTTTC. It specifies CSVEEPGQVPYSGANVLTF.

The rearrangement links TRBV7-6 to TRBJ1-6; D perhaps matches TRBD1 (6 bases). CDR3 size: 17 residues. V was trimmed by 2 bases and J by 0 bases, leaving 11 bases between them. Looked up from germline, CDR1 is SGHVS and CDR2 is FNYEAQ. CDR3 bases: TGTGCCAGCAGCTTACTACAGGGTGGCTCCTATAATTCACCCCTCCACTTT. Its translation: CASSLLQGGSYNSPLHF.

The chain employs TRBV5-1 and TRBJ2-1, with unresolved D. V was clipped by 0 bases and J by 6 bases, with 13 bases between them. The CDR3 totals 15 residues. CDR1 is SGHRS and CDR2 is YFSETQ in the germline V gene. The CDR3 nucleotides read TGCGCCAGCAGCTTGGTCCCAAGTTCGGGCAATGAGCAGTTCTTC. This codes for CASSLVPSSGNEQFF.